A single sample is the source of the 32 T cell receptor beta chains below, sequenced in a study of OX40 agonist ivuxolimab in advanced cancers. The assay was immunoSEQ multiplex PCR, and TCRdb's table has in-frame clones only and misses some. Altogether more than 85,000 clones are present, around 90% being singletons, with the ten largest covering around 1.5%. Source: CD4+ or CD8+ T cells sorted from blood, taken in a trial of the OX40 agonist ivuxolimab. The receptors here all came from an adult with an advanced solid tumor such as melanoma, head and neck, liver or kidney cancer.

In its sample, this clone was seen a few times. DNA of the CDR3: TGTGCCTGGAGTGAGGGGGTCCCTTTCTATGGCTACACCTTC. Amino acids: CAWSEGVPFYGYTF. V is TRBV30 and J is TRBJ1-2; tentatively, D is TRBD1 (6 bases). Germline CDR1 is GTSNPN and CDR2 is SVGIG (reference sequence). V shed 1 base and J shed 4 bases, with 13 bases lying between them. The CDR3 is 14 amino acids.

The rearrangement joins TRBV9 to TRBJ2-1; tentatively, D is TRBD2 (6 bases). The length of the CDR3 is 16 residues. In germline, CDR1 is SGDLS, CDR2 YYNGEE. Trimming stripped 0 bases from V and 4 bases from J, with 14 bases between. For the CDR3, the DNA is TGTGCCAGCAGCGTAGTAGGGCTAGCGAGTTACAATGAGCAGTTCTTC. Residues: CASSVVGLASYNEQFF.

The CDR3 loop reads CASSPKGGINEKLFF. The CDR3 DNA reads as TGTGCCAGCAGCCCTAAAGGGGGGATTAATGAAAAACTGTTTTTT. V is TRBV7-9 and J is TRBJ1-4, with TRBD1 as a possible D gene (6 bases). Germline V lookup: CDR1 SEHNR, CDR2 FQNEAQ (reference sequence). Trimming stripped 5 bases from V and 4 bases from J, with 14 bases between. There are 15 residues in the CDR3.

V gene TRBV18 combines with J gene TRBJ2-7; 7 bases are shared with TRBD1. In germline, CDR1 is KGHSH, CDR2 LQKENI. This CDR3 is built from 16 residues. V was clipped by 2 bases and J by 5 bases; unmatched bases: 12. CDR3 DNA: TGTGCCAGCTCACCATTCGGGGCGACAGGGCGGAACGAGCAGTACTTC. Protein: CASSPFGATGRNEQYF. Drawing the rest from reference TRBV18 and TRBJ2-7, the complete variable domain is NAGVMQNPRHLVRRRGQEARLRCSPMKGHSHVYWYRQLPEEGLKFMVYLQKENIIDESGMPKERFSAEFPKEGPSILRIQQVVRGDSAAYFCASSPFGATGRNEQYFGPGTRLTVT.

The rearrangement joins TRBV11-1 to TRBJ2-7, with D hard to call. V was clipped by 2 bases and J by 4 bases, with 9 bases between them. Germline V lookup: CDR1 SGHAT, CDR2 FQDESV (reference sequence). The CDR3 spans 13 residues. Here the CDR3 reads CASSLPEAYEQYF. CDR3 DNA sequence: TGTGCCAGCAGCTTACCAGAGGCGTACGAGCAGTACTTC.

This clone was detected once. This chain joins TRBV19 and TRBJ2-1; 13 positions match TRBD2. V gave up 7 bases and J gave up 8 bases; unmatched junction bases: 8. CDR1 is LNHDA and CDR2 is SQIVND in the germline V gene (reference sequence). This CDR3 is 15 amino acids long. The CDR3 sequence is CASTQGLAGEYEQFF. In DNA, the CDR3 is TGTGCCAGTACCCAAGGACTAGCGGGAGAATATGAGCAGTTCTTC.

The genes are TRBV18 and TRBJ2-5; no clear D. The CDR3 loop spans 13 amino acids. Germline CDR1 reads KGHSH; CDR2 reads LQKENI. The ends were cut back, 3 bases at V and 2 bases at J, with 7 bases in the middle. CDR3 region: CASSPNAQETQYF. CDR3 in DNA: TGTGCCAGCTCACCTAACGCTCAAGAGACCCAGTACTTC.

The rearrangement joins TRBV11-3 to TRBJ2-7; possibly TRBD1 or TRBD2 for D (7 bases each). This CDR3 has 15 amino acids. CDR1 is SGHNT, CDR2 YENEEA, per germline. V gave up 4 bases and J gave up 4 bases, with 17 bases separating them. In DNA, the CDR3 is TGTGCCAGCAGCTCTGGGGGGGGACAGCTGTACGAGCAGTACTTC. This encodes CASSSGGGQLYEQYF.

This sequence joins TRBV25-1 and TRBJ2-3; no clear D gene. The CDR3 is made up of 13 amino acids. Trimming shortened V by 3 bases and J by 5 bases, and 9 bases separated the two germline ends. Looked up from germline, CDR1 is MGHDK and CDR2 is SYGVNS. The CDR3 sequence is CASSDWGVDTQYF. In DNA form, the CDR3 reads TGTGCCAGCAGTGACTGGGGTGTAGATACGCAGTATTTT.

The chain recombines TRBV18 with TRBJ2-3; D gene unclear. The CDR3 is made up of 13 amino acids. The V gene lost 4 bases and the J gene lost 6 bases, with 11 bases spanning the gap. Germline V gene data show CDR1 as KGHSH and CDR2 as LQKENI. CDR3 nucleotides: TGTGCCAGCTCACGGGATCTAGTGGATACGCAGTATTTT. The encoded protein is CASSRDLVDTQYF.

This clone has a single count. The V gene is TRBV4-2, the J gene TRBJ1-2; TRBD1 aligns across 9 bases. The CDR3 covers 16 residues. Germline CDR1 reads LGHNA; CDR2 reads YNFKEQ. V shed 0 bases and J 4 bases; nucleotides not matched to a gene: 6. DNA for the CDR3: TGTGCCAGCAGCCAAGACGGGGGACAGGGCTCCTATGGCTACACCTTC. Translating it yields CASSQDGGQGSYGYTF.

The CDR3 reads CASSEGLAGGNEQFF. The CDR3 bases are TGTGCCAGCAGTGAGGGACTAGCGGGAGGGAATGAGCAGTTCTTC. This rearrangement joins TRBV6-1 to TRBJ2-1; 16 nucleotides match TRBD2. CDR3 length: 15 amino acids. The germline CDR1 and CDR2 sequences are MNHNS and SASEGT. The junction had 0 bases not matched to a gene; V was cut back by 3 bases and J by 7 bases.

The genes are TRBV9 and TRBJ2-7, with 9 bases matching TRBD1. V trimming: 4 bases; J trimming: 5 bases; junction bases outside the gene matches: 7. CDR3 length equals 14 residues. Looked up from germline, CDR1 is SGDLS and CDR2 is YYNGEE. This CDR3 is CASSLVGQGNEQYF. CDR3 nucleotides: TGTGCCAGCAGCCTAGTGGGACAGGGAAACGAGCAGTACTTC.

The V call is TRBV5-4, the J call TRBJ1-2, with a weak D call TRBD1 (5 bases). This CDR3 comprises 13 residues. Between the trimmed V and J ends, which lost 2 bases and 8 bases, there was a span of 13 bases. From germline, CDR1 is SGHNT and CDR2 YYREEE (reference sequence). CDR3 bases: TGTGCCAGCAGCTTTCCAGGGACTCGCGGCTACACCTTC. It is translated as CASSFPGTRGYTF.

The V gene is TRBV14, the J gene TRBJ1-1; D call uncertain. The CDR3 totals 16 residues. V lost 4 bases, J lost 3 bases, and 18 bases lay in between. Germline CDR1 SGHDN, CDR2 FVKESK. CDR3 coding DNA: TGTGCCAGCAGCCCCCGATCCGGTAGATCTTACACTGAAGCTTTCTTT. Amino acid sequence: CASSPRSGRSYTEAFF. The whole variable domain, remainder taken from reference TRBV14 and TRBJ1-1, is EAGVTQFPSHSVIEKGQTVTLRCDPISGHDNLYWYRRVMGKEIKFLLHFVKESKQDESGMPNNRFLAERTGGTYSTLKVQPAELEDSGVYFCASSPRSGRSYTEAFFGQGTRLTVV.

The CDR3 protein is CASSVSGSQETQYF. Here the CDR3 DNA reads TGTGCCAGCAGCGTTAGCGGGAGCCAAGAGACCCAGTACTTC. The chain uses TRBV9 and TRBJ2-5; 9 bases are shared with TRBD2. Germline CDR1 SGDLS, CDR2 YYNGEE. With 2 bases clipped from V and 1 base from J, the junction kept 0 bases outside the gene matches. This CDR3 is built from 14 residues. The full variable domain, in which reference TRBV9 and TRBJ2-5 provide the parts outside the CDR3, is DSGVTQTPKHLITATGQRVTLRCSPRSGDLSVYWYQQSLDQGLQFLIQYYNGEERAKGNILERFSAQQFPDLHSELNLSSLELGDSALYFCASSVSGSQETQYFGPGTRLLVL.

This rearrangement joins TRBV6-6 to TRBJ2-5; D call uncertain. CDR1 and CDR2 from the germline V gene are MNHNY and SVGAGI (reference sequence). CDR3 size: 11 residues. V was pared by 6 bases and J by 4 bases, with 6 bases between. CDR3 sequence reads: CASRAIETQYF. The DNA for the CDR3 is TGTGCCAGCAGAGCGATAGAGACCCAGTACTTC.

J is TRBJ1-3 and V is TRBV19; D possibly corresponds to TRBD1 (5 bases). The ends were cut back, 4 bases at V and 4 bases at J, with 17 bases in the middle. The CDR3 totals 16 residues. Germline V gives CDR1 LNHDA, CDR2 SQIVND (reference sequence). CDR3 in amino acids: CASSTDTLQVGNTIYF. The DNA of the CDR3 is TGTGCCAGTAGTACGGACACCTTACAAGTCGGAAACACCATATATTTT.

In the case of this clone: Other DNA sequences from this sample encode an identical CDR3 as well. This chain joins TRBV7-2 and TRBJ1-1; the match to TRBD1 covers 7 bases. This CDR3 is 13 amino acids long. Germline loops: CDR1 SGHTA, CDR2 FQGNSA. The ends lost 1 base at V and 6 bases at J; junction bases unmatched: 2. CDR3 in DNA: TGTGCCAGCAGCTTAGACAGGGGTGCTGAAGCTTTCTTT. It specifies CASSLDRGAEAFF.

V gene TRBV6-1 combines with J gene TRBJ1-1; D is possibly TRBD1 (5 bases). Trimming shortened V by 7 bases and J by 3 bases, and 18 bases separated the two germline ends. This CDR3 comprises 15 residues. Germline CDR1 MNHNS, CDR2 SASEGT. CDR3 nucleotide sequence: TGTGCCAGCACCGAGGTGGGGGGAAGACACACTGAAGCTTTCTTT. It translates to CASTEVGGRHTEAFF.

The rearrangement uses TRBV30 and TRBJ1-5; tentatively, D is TRBD1 (6 bases). The CDR3 loop spans 17 amino acids. Trimming left V 5 bases short and J 1 base short, with 21 bases between. Germline V CDR1 and CDR2: GTSNPN, SVGIG (reference sequence). The CDR3 nucleotides read TGTGCCTGGGGGTGGAGGGGGTCGAGCATAAGCAATCAGCCCCAGCATTTT. Protein: CAWGWRGSSISNQPQHF.

This chain links TRBV10-3 with TRBJ2-7; D perhaps matches TRBD2 (6 bases). Trimming pared 2 bases from V and 3 bases from J, leaving 14 bases between. The germline CDR1 and CDR2 sequences are ENHRY and SYGVKD. CDR3 length equals 15 residues. The CDR3 reads CAISEGGAKLYEQYF. The DNA of the CDR3 is TGTGCCATCAGTGAGGGAGGGGCGAAACTCTACGAGCAGTACTTC.

The V and J genes are TRBV4-2 and TRBJ2-3; 7 bases agree with TRBD2. Per germline, CDR1 LGHNA and CDR2 YNFKEQ. After removal of 0 bases from V and 2 bases from J, the junction contained 8 bases not matched to a gene. This CDR3 has 17 amino acids. The CDR3 loop is CASSQDLAASLTDTQYF. The CDR3 nucleotides read TGTGCCAGCAGCCAAGACCTAGCGGCAAGCCTCACAGATACGCAGTATTTT.

CDR3 nucleotide sequence: TGTGCCAGCAGACGGGTGGGGGGGAATACGCAGTATTTT. Translated: CASRRVGGNTQYF. The chain employs TRBV7-2 and TRBJ2-3; 7 nucleotides match TRBD2. This CDR3 region has 13 residues. Germline trimming cut 6 bases from V and 7 bases from J; bases unmatched to any gene: 7. From germline, CDR1 is SGHTA and CDR2 FQGNSA.

The chain recombines TRBV28 with TRBJ2-3; 9 nucleotides line up with TRBD2. The CDR3 runs to 11 residues. V gave up 6 bases and J gave up 8 bases; unmatched junction bases: 0. CDR1 and CDR2 from the germline V gene are MDHEN and SYDVKM. CDR3 nucleotide sequence: TGTGCCAGCAGAGCGGGAGGTACGCAGTATTTT. Protein: CASRAGGTQYF.

This clone was observed a few times. The J gene is TRBJ2-1, the V gene TRBV6-1; 9 bases align to TRBD2. Germline-derived CDR1 and CDR2 are MNHNS and SASEGT. The CDR3 spans 16 residues. V trimming: 4 bases; J trimming: 0 bases; junction bases outside the gene matches: 4. In DNA, the CDR3 is TGTGCCAGCAGTGCTAGCGGGACCCACTCCTACAATGAGCAGTTCTTC. It codes for CASSASGTHSYNEQFF.

This clone was observed a few times. The identical CDR3 is also encoded by other nucleotide sequences in the sample. The V gene is TRBV19, the J gene TRBJ1-1, with D perhaps matching TRBD1 (6 bases). The CDR3 extends over 14 amino acids. The ends were cut back, 3 bases at V and 0 bases at J, with 8 bases in the middle. The germline V gene encodes CDR1 LNHDA and CDR2 SQIVND (reference sequence). The CDR3 is CASSIRGLNTEAFF. DNA for the CDR3: TGTGCCAGTAGTATCAGGGGACTGAACACTGAAGCTTTCTTT.

As DNA, the CDR3 is TGTGCCAGCAGCTTACAGGGACAGTATGGCTACACCTTC. This translates into CASSLQGQYGYTF. The rearrangement links TRBV7-9 to TRBJ1-2, with TRBD1 matching over 7 bases. V lost 2 bases and J lost 5; bases outside the gene matches: 2. CDR3 length equals 13 residues. Germline CDR1 reads SEHNR; CDR2 reads FQNEAQ (reference sequence). The full variable domain, rest sourced from reference TRBV7-9 and TRBJ1-2, is DTGVSQNPRHKITKRGQNVTFRCDPISEHNRLYWYRQTLGQGPEFLTYFQNEAQLEKSRLLSDRFSAERPKGSFSTLEIQRTEQGDSAMYLCASSLQGQYGYTFGSGTRLTVV.

The rearrangement joins TRBV7-9 to TRBJ2-7; D might be TRBD1 (6 bases). The CDR3 covers 14 residues. V dropped 4 bases and J dropped 6 bases, with 16 bases sitting between them. Germline values: CDR1 SEHNR, CDR2 FQNEAQ (reference sequence). CDR3 in DNA: TGTGCCAGCAGCTCTACAGGATTAGGGGGCGAGCAGTACTTC. Residues: CASSSTGLGGEQYF.

This clone was picked up a small number of times. The junction differs from germline at one of its ends, possibly a read error. This chain connects TRBV2 to TRBJ2-6; no definite D call. In germline, CDR1 is SNHLY, CDR2 FYNNEI. The length of the CDR3 is 18 residues. The CDR3 nucleotides are TGTGCCAGCAGTGGAAAGCATTACCGATACAAATCGGGCCAACGTCCTGACTTC. Its protein product is CASSGKHYRYKSGQRPDF.

The chain recombines TRBV11-1 with TRBJ2-4; 11 bases align to TRBD1. Trimming took 4 bases from V and 2 from J; bases not matched to a gene: 10. Germline V gene data show CDR1 as SGHAT and CDR2 as FQDESV (reference sequence). This CDR3 contains 18 residues. DNA of the CDR3: TGTGCCAGCAGCTCACCCCGGACAGGGGGCGATTCCAAAAACATTCAGTACTTC. Amino acids: CASSSPRTGGDSKNIQYF.

The rearrangement links TRBV6-1 to TRBJ1-4, with D unclear. The length of the CDR3 is 15 residues. The V and J ends lost 6 bases and 0 bases respectively, with 11 bases between them. The germline V gene has CDR1 MNHNS and CDR2 SASEGT. The CDR3, as DNA: TGTGCCAGCAGGACTTCGTCGTCAACTAATGAAAAACTGTTTTTT. This sequence encodes CASRTSSSTNEKLFF.